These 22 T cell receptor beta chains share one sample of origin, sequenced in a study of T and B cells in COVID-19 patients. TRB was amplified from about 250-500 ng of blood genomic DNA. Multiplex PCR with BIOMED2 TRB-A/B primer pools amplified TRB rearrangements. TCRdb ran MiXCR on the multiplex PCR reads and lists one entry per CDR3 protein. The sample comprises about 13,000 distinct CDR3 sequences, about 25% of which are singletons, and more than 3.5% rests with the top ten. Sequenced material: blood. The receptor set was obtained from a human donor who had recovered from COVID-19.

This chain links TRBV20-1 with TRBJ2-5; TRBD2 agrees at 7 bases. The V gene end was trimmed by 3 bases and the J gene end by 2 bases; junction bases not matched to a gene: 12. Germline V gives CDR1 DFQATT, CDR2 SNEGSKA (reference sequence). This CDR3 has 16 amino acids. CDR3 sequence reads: CSASLRPLALQETQYF. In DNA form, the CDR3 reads TGCAGTGCTAGTCTCCGTCCACTAGCGCTACAAGAGACCCAGTACTTC.

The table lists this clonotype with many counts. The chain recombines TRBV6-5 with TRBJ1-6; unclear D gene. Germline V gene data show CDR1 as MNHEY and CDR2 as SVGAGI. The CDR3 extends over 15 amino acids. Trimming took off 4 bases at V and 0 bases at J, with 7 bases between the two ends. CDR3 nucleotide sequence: TGTGCCAGCAGTTTGGAGATCTCCTATAATTCACCCCTCCACTTT. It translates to CASSLEISYNSPLHF.

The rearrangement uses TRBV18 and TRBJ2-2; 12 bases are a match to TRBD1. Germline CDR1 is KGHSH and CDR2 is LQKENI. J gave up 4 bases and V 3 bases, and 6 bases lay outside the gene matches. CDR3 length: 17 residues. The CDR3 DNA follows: TGTGCCAGCTCACCCCCGGGACAGGGGGCGACCACCGGGGAGCTGTTTTTT. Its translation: CASSPPGQGATTGELFF.

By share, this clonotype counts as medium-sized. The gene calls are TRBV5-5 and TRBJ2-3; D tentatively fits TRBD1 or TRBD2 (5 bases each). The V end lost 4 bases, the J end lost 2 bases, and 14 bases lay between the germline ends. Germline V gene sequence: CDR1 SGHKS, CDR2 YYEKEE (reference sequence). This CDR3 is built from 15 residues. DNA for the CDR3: TGTGCCAGCAGCATCCGGGGCCCACTCACAGATACGCAGTATTTT. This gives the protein CASSIRGPLTDTQYF.

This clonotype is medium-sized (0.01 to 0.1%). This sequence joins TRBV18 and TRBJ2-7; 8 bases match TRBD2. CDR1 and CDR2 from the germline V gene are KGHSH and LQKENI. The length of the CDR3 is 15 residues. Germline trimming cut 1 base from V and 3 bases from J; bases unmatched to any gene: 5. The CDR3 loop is CASSPLSSGFYEQYF. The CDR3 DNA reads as TGTGCCAGCTCACCACTTTCTAGCGGGTTCTACGAGCAGTACTTC.

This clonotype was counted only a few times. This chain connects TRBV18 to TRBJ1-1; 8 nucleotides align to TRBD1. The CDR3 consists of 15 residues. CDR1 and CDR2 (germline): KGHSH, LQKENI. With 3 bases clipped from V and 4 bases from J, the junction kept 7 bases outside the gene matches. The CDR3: CASSPQGAGVTEAFF. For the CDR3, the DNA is TGTGCCAGCTCACCGCAGGGGGCCGGGGTCACTGAAGCTTTCTTT.

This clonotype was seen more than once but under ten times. The chain's CDR3 is CASSPRLNRGTTEAFF. The CDR3 nucleotides are TGTGCCAGCTCACCACGATTAAACAGGGGGACCACTGAAGCTTTCTTT. This chain joins TRBV18 and TRBJ1-1, with 8 bases fitting TRBD1. J was trimmed by 4 bases and V by 1 base; bases with no gene match: 8. The CDR3 is 16 residues long. Germline V gives CDR1 KGHSH, CDR2 LQKENI.

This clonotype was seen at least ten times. DNA of the CDR3: TGTGCCAGCTCAACCCGGGACAGAAACAATGAGCAGTTCTTC. Translated, it gives CASSTRDRNNEQFF. This rearrangement joins TRBV18 to TRBJ2-1; TRBD1 matches 7 bases. Germline CDR1 and CDR2: KGHSH and LQKENI. The CDR3 consists of 14 residues. V shed 5 bases and J 5 bases; nucleotides not matched to a gene: 6.

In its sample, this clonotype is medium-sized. The CDR3 sequence is CASSHYGTFSGANVLTF. CDR3 DNA: TGTGCCAGCAGTCACTACGGGACATTTTCTGGGGCCAACGTCCTGACTTTC. The chain uses TRBV27 and TRBJ2-6; perhaps TRBD1 as D (6 bases). CDR3 length: 17 residues. V lost 5 bases and J 1 base, leaving 15 bases between the germline ends. Germline values: CDR1 MNHEY, CDR2 SMNVEV (reference sequence).

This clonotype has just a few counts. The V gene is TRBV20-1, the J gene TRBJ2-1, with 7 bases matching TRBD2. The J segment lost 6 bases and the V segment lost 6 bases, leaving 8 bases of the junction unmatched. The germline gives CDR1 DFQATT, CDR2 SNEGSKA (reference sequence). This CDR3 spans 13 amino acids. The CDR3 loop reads CSALGLLLNEQFF. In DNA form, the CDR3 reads TGCAGTGCCCTGGGACTACTTCTCAATGAGCAGTTCTTC.

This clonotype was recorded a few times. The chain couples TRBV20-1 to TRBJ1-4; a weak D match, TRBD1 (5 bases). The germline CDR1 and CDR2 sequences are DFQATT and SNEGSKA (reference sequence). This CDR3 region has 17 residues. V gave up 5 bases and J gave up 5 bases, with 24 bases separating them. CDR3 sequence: CSALVGASGWKNEKLFF. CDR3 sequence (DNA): TGCAGTGCTCTAGTTGGGGCGTCAGGGTGGAAAAATGAAAAACTGTTTTTT.

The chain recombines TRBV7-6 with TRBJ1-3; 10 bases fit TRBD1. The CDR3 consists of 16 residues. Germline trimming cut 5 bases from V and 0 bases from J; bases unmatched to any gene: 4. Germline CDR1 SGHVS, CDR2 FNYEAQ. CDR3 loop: CASSARDRGSGNTIYF. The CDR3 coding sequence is TGTGCCAGCAGCGCCCGGGACAGGGGCTCTGGAAACACCATATATTTT.

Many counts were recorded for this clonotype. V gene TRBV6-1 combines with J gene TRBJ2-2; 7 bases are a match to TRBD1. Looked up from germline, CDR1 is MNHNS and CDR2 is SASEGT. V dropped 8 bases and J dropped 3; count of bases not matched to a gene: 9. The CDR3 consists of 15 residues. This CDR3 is CASEEQGFDTGELFF. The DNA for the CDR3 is TGTGCCAGCGAGGAACAGGGGTTCGACACCGGGGAGCTGTTTTTT.

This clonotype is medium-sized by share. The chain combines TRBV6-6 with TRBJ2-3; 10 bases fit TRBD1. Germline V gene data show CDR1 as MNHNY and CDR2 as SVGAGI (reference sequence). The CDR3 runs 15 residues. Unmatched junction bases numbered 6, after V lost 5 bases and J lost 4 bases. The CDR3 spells CASSDRDRGADTQYF. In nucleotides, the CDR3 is TGTGCCAGCAGTGACCGGGACAGGGGAGCAGATACGCAGTATTTT.

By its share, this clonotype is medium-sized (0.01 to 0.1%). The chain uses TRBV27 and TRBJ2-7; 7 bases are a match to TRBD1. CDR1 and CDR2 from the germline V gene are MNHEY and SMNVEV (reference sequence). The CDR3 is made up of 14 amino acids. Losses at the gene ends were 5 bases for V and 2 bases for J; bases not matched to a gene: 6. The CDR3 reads CASSPRQGPYEQYF. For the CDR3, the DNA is TGTGCCAGCAGTCCCCGACAGGGACCCTACGAGCAGTACTTC.

This CDR3 is CATASDRLSNQPQHF. The CDR3 nucleotides are TGTGCCACCGCGTCGGACAGGCTTAGCAATCAGCCCCAGCATTTT. The chain employs TRBV12-3 or TRBV12-4 and TRBJ1-5, with 7 bases aligning to TRBD1. Unmatched junction bases numbered 9, after V lost 10 bases and J lost 0 bases. The CDR3 runs to 15 residues.

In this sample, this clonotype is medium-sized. The CDR3 here is CSVPTGPVSGTEAFF. DNA of the CDR3: TGCAGCGTTCCGACAGGGCCGGTTTCAGGCACTGAAGCTTTCTTT. The rearrangement joins TRBV29-1 to TRBJ1-1, with 7 bases that match TRBD1. V shed 5 bases and J 4 bases; nucleotides not matched to a gene: 13. The CDR3 covers 15 residues. The germline gives CDR1 SQVTM, CDR2 ANQGSEA.

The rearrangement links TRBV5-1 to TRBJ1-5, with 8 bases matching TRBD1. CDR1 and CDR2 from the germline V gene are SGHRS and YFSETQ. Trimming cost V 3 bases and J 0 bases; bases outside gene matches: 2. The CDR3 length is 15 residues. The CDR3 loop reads CASSWTGTSNQPQHF. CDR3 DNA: TGCGCCAGCAGCTGGACAGGGACTAGCAATCAGCCCCAGCATTTT. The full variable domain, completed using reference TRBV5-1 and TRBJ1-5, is KAGVTQTPRYLIKTRGQQVTLSCSPISGHRSVSWYQQTPGQGLQFLFEYFSETQRNKGNFPGRFSGRQFSNSRSEMNVSTLELGDSALYLCASSWTGTSNQPQHFGDGTRLSIL.

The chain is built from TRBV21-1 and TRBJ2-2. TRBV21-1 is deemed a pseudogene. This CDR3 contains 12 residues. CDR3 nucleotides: TGTGCCAGCAGCAAAAACACCGGGGAGCTGTTTTTT. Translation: CASSKNTGELFF.

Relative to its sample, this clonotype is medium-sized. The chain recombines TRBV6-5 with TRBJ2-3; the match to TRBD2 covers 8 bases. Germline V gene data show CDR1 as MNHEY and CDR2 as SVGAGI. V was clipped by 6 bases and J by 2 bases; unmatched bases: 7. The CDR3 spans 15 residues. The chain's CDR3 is CASRPAGGNTDTQYF. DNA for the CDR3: TGTGCCAGCAGGCCGGCGGGGGGAAACACAGATACGCAGTATTTT.

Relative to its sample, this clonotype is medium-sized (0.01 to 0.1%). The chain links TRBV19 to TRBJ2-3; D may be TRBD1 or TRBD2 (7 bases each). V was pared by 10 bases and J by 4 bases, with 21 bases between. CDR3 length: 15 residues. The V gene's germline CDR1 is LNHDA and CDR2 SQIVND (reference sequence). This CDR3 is CATLLRGGGADTQYF. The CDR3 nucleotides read TGTGCCACCCTCCTCAGGGGGGGAGGCGCAGATACGCAGTATTTT. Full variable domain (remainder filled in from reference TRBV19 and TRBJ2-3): DGGITQSPKYLFRKEGQNVTLSCEQNLNHDAMYWYRQDPGQGLRLIYYSQIVNDFQKGDIAEGYSVSREKKESFPLTVTSAQKNPTAFYLCATLLRGGGADTQYFGPGTRLTVL.

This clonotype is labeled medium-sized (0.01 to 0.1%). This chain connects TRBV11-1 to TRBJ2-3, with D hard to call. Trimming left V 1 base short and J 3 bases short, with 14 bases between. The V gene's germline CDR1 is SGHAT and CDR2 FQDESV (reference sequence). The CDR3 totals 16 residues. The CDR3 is CASSLGPAYLTDTQYF. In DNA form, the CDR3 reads TGTGCCAGCAGCTTAGGGCCGGCCTATCTGACAGATACGCAGTATTTT.